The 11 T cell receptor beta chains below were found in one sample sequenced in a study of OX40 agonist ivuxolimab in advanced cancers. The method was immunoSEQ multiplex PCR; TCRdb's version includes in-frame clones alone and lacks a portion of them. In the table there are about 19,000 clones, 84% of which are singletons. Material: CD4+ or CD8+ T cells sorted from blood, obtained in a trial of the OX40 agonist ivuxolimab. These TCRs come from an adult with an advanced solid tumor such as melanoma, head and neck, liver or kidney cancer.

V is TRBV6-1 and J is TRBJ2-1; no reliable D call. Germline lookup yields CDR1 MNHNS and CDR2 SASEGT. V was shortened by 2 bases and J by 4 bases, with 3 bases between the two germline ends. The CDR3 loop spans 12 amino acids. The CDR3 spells CASSETYNEQFF. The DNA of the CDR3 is TGTGCCAGCAGTGAAACGTACAATGAGCAGTTCTTC.

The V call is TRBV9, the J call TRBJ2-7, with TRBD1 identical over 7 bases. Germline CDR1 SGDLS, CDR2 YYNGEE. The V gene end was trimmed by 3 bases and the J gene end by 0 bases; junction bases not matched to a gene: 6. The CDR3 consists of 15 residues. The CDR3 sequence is CASSDNRDSSYEQYF. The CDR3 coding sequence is TGTGCCAGCAGCGACAACAGGGACAGCTCCTACGAGCAGTACTTC.

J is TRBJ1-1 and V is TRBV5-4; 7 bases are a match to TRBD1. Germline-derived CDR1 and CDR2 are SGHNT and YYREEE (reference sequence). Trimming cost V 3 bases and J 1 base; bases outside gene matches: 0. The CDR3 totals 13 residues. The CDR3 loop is CASSWDRNTEAFF. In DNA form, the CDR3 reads TGTGCCAGCAGCTGGGACAGGAACACTGAAGCTTTCTTT.

The CDR3 DNA follows: TGTGCCAGCAGCATGACAGCAGCTAACTATGGCTACACCTTC. Translated, it gives CASSMTAANYGYTF. This sequence joins TRBV9 and TRBJ1-2; D is perhaps TRBD1 (5 bases). V was clipped by 4 bases and J by 0 bases, with 10 bases between them. This CDR3 contains 14 residues. CDR1 is SGDLS, CDR2 YYNGEE, per germline. Variable domain in full (rest from reference TRBV9 and TRBJ1-2): DSGVTQTPKHLITATGQRVTLRCSPRSGDLSVYWYQQSLDQGLQFLIQYYNGEERAKGNILERFSAQQFPDLHSELNLSSLELGDSALYFCASSMTAANYGYTFGSGTRLTVV.

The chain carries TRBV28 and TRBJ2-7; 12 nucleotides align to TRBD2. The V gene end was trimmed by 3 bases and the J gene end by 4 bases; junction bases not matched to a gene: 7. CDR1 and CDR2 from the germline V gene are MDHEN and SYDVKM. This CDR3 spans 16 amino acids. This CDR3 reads CASSFASGRAVYEQYF. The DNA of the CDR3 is TGTGCCAGCAGTTTCGCTAGCGGGAGGGCCGTTTACGAGCAGTACTTC.

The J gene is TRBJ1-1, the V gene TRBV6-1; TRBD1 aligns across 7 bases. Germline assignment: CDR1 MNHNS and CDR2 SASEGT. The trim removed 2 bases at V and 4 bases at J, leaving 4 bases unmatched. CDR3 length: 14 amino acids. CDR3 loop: CASSERAGGTEAFF. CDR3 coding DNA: TGTGCCAGCAGTGAAAGGGCAGGGGGCACTGAAGCTTTCTTT.

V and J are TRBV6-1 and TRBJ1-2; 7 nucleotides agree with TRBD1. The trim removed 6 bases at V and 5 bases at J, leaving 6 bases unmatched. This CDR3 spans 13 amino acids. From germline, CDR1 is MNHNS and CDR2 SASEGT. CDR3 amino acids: CASSLTGQYGYTF. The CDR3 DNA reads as TGTGCCAGCAGCCTGACAGGGCAATATGGCTACACCTTC.

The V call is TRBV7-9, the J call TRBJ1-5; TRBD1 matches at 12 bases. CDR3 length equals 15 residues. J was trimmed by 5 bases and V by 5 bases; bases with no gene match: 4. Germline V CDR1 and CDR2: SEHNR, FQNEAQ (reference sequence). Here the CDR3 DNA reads TGTGCCAGCAGCCCGGGACAGGGGGCTGATCAGCCCCAGCATTTT. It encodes CASSPGQGADQPQHF.

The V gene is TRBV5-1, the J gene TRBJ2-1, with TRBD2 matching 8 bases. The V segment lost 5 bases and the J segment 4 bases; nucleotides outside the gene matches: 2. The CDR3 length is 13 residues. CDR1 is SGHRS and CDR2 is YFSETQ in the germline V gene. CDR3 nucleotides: TGCGCCAGCAGGGAGCGGGGGTACAATGAGCAGTTCTTC. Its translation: CASRERGYNEQFF.

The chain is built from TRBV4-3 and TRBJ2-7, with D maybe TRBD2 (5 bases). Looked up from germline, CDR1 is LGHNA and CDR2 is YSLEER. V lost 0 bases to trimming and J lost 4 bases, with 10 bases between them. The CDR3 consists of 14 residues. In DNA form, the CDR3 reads TGCGCCAGCAGCCAAGATGGTGGAGGTTACGAGCAGTACTTC. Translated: CASSQDGGGYEQYF.

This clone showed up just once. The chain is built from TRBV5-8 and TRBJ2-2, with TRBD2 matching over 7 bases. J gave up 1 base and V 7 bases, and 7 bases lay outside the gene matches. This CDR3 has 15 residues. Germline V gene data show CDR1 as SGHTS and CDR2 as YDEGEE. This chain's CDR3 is CASSLWGGNTGELFF. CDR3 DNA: TGTGCCAGCTCCCTCTGGGGGGGGAACACCGGGGAGCTGTTTTTT.